These 12 T cell receptor beta chains were all obtained from the same sample, sequenced in a study of blood T cells in healthy people across ages. A sample-barcoded 5' primer and a J-beta primer mix were used in a second PCR of about 7 to 11 cycles. MiXCR, applied by TCRdb to the 5' RACE reads, yields one record per CDR3 protein. The table includes about 780,000 distinct CDR3 sequences, around 50% detected once. Material: blood. All receptors derive from a man older than 75 in good health.

The chain links TRBV4-1 to TRBJ2-1; 12 nucleotides align to TRBD1. This CDR3 comprises 18 residues. With V trimmed by 4 bases and J by 7 bases, 14 bases remained unmatched. Germline V lookup: CDR1 MGHRA, CDR2 YSYEKL. The CDR3 spells CASSLGQGASPFGNEQFF. The CDR3 DNA follows: TGCGCCAGCAGCCTGGGACAGGGGGCGTCTCCCTTTGGGAATGAGCAGTTCTTC.

This clonotype was detected a few times. This chain links TRBV5-5 with TRBJ2-7, with D perhaps matching TRBD1 (5 bases). Trimming cost V 4 bases and J 5 bases, with 13 bases left between them. The CDR3 totals 13 residues. Germline CDR1 reads SGHKS; CDR2 reads YYEKEE (reference sequence). CDR3 protein: CASSKNGRDEQYF. The CDR3 region has the DNA TGTGCCAGCAGCAAAAATGGCAGGGACGAGCAGTACTTC. Based on the CDR3 plus reference TRBV5-5 and TRBJ2-7, the full variable domain is DAGVTQSPTHLIKTRGQQVTLRCSPISGHKSVSWYQQVLGQGPQFIFQYYEKEERGRGNFPDRFSARQFPNYSSELNVNALLLGDSALYLCASSKNGRDEQYFGPGTRLTVT.

The CDR3 nucleotides read TGCGCCAGCAGCCAAGATCCGGCAGGGGCTGGCAATGAGCAGTTCTTC. Translated: CASSQDPAGAGNEQFF. The J gene is TRBJ2-1, the V gene TRBV4-3, with D tentatively TRBD1 (6 bases). From germline, CDR1 is LGHNA and CDR2 YSLEER. This CDR3 comprises 16 residues. V shed 0 bases and J shed 6 bases, with 15 bases lying between them.

This chain links TRBV7-2 with TRBJ2-3; the match to TRBD2 covers 12 bases. CDR3 length equals 15 residues. Looked up from germline, CDR1 is SGHTA and CDR2 is FQGNSA. J gave up 6 bases and V 4 bases, and 5 bases lay outside the gene matches. This CDR3 reads CASSSRTSGKDTQYF. The CDR3 nucleotides are TGTGCCAGCAGCTCTCGGACTAGCGGGAAGGATACGCAGTATTTT.

In this sample, this clonotype turned up a few times. The chain links TRBV10-3 to TRBJ1-1, with 7 bases lining up with TRBD1. After removal of 7 bases from V and 1 base from J, the junction contained 15 bases not matched to a gene. Looked up from germline, CDR1 is ENHRY and CDR2 is SYGVKD. The length of the CDR3 is 17 residues. CDR3 amino acids: CAITKQGRVRENTEAFF. The CDR3 bases are TGTGCCATCACCAAACAGGGGAGGGTACGAGAGAACACTGAAGCTTTCTTT.

The V call is TRBV2, the J call TRBJ2-7; 11 bases line up with TRBD1. V was clipped by 8 bases and J by 5 bases; unmatched bases: 17. There are 17 residues in the CDR3. CDR1 SNHLY and CDR2 FYNNEI come from the germline V gene. The CDR3 here is CASVPFLPGQGGNEQYF. DNA for the CDR3: TGTGCCAGCGTTCCTTTCCTTCCGGGACAGGGGGGGAACGAGCAGTACTTC.

The chain couples TRBV10-3 to TRBJ1-6; 7 bases map to TRBD1. Germline V CDR1 and CDR2: ENHRY, SYGVKD. This CDR3 has 15 residues. Trimming took 5 bases from V and 4 from J; bases not matched to a gene: 5. The CDR3 spells CAISKGADYNSPLHF. CDR3 coding DNA: TGTGCCATCAGTAAGGGGGCAGATTATAATTCACCCCTCCACTTT.

The chain links TRBV3-1 to TRBJ2-7; the D is unclear. Germline V gives CDR1 LGHDT, CDR2 YNNKEL (reference sequence). Between the trimmed V and J ends, which lost 1 base and 0 bases, there was a span of 10 bases. This CDR3 contains 15 residues. The CDR3 bases are TGTGCCAGCAGCCAAGGGCTGTGGAGCTCCTACGAGCAGTACTTC. Translation gives CASSQGLWSSYEQYF.

This clonotype was observed a handful of times. The DNA for the CDR3 is TGTGCCAGCAGTCCGTCCGGGACAGGGGTCTTTGGTGGCTACACCTTC. Its protein product is CASSPSGTGVFGGYTF. This rearrangement joins TRBV28 to TRBJ1-2, with TRBD1 matching 10 bases. Germline CDR1 reads MDHEN; CDR2 reads SYDVKM. With 5 bases clipped from V and 7 bases from J, the junction kept 13 bases outside the gene matches. The length of the CDR3 is 16 residues.

CDR3 loop: CASSLDPSGGAKNIQYF. The DNA for the CDR3 is TGTGCCAGCAGCTTAGATCCGAGCGGGGGAGCCAAAAACATTCAGTACTTC. The chain uses TRBV7-2 and TRBJ2-4; 8 bases align to TRBD2. CDR1 and CDR2 (germline): SGHTA, FQGNSA. Germline trimming cut 1 base from V and 0 bases from J; bases unmatched to any gene: 5. The CDR3 is made up of 17 amino acids.

The V and J genes are TRBV28 and TRBJ2-1; no definite D call. Trimming took off 7 bases at V and 4 bases at J, with 8 bases between the two ends. CDR3 length: 12 amino acids. Germline V gene lookup returns CDR1 MDHEN and CDR2 SYDVKM. This CDR3 reads CASTAEYNEQFF. The CDR3 nucleotides are TGTGCCAGCACCGCAGAGTACAATGAGCAGTTCTTC.

This clonotype was seen many times. The gene calls are TRBV12-3 or TRBV12-4 and TRBJ2-2; either TRBD1 or TRBD2 may fit D (5 bases each). V was trimmed by 5 bases and J by 6 bases, leaving 16 bases between them. This CDR3 spans 15 amino acids. This chain's CDR3 is CASSRDGSGSGELFF. The DNA of the CDR3 is TGTGCCAGCAGTCGGGACGGTAGTGGCTCCGGGGAGCTGTTTTTT.